These T cell receptor beta chains were read from a single sample in a study of OX40 agonist ivuxolimab in advanced cancers. Assay: immunoSEQ multiplex PCR; the TCRdb copy retains only in-frame clones and omits some. Of approximately 15,000 clones in the sample, around 84% were seen once. The sample in question was CD4+ or CD8+ T cells sorted from blood, obtained in a trial of the OX40 agonist ivuxolimab. These receptors were obtained from an adult with an advanced solid tumor such as melanoma, head and neck, liver or kidney cancer. CDR3s include the opening cysteine and the closing phenylalanine or tryptophan. The order of the fields is V gene, clone size, D gene, J gene, CDR3 protein, CDR3 DNA. The D gene is left open where the match is weak. Expanded clones are given a class, and other clones once, few, many or no size at all.

TRBV5-4,NA,NA,TRBJ2-5,CASSLVGAEETQYF,TGTGCCAGCAGCTTGGTAGGGGCAGAAGAGACCCAGTACTTC
TRBV28,NA,TRBD2,TRBJ2-5,CASRIAGGGETQYF,TGTGCCAGCAGGATAGCGGGGGGGGGAGAGACCCAGTACTTC
TRBV29-1,once,NA,TRBJ2-3,CSGAGSRTDTQYF,TGCAGCGGAGCTGGTAGCCGCACAGATACGCAGTATTTT
TRBV5-1,NA,TRBD1,TRBJ1-3,CASSPDRGGTGNTIYF,TGCGCCAGCAGCCCTGACAGGGGTGGCACTGGAAACACCATATATTTT
TRBV10-2,NA,TRBD2,TRBJ2-7,CASRITSGSYEQYF,TGCGCCAGCAGAATTACTAGCGGGAGCTACGAGCAGTACTTC
TRBV5-1,NA,NA,TRBJ2-2,CASSLAVTGNTGELFF,TGCGCCAGCAGCTTGGCCGTAACAGGGAACACCGGGGAGCTGTTTTTT
TRBV9,NA,TRBD2,TRBJ2-2,CASSSRLAGRVGELFF,TGTGCCAGCAGCAGCCGACTAGCGGGGAGGGTCGGGGAGCTGTTTTTT
TRBV2,NA,NA,TRBJ2-1,CASSDPGAPNNEQFF,TGTGCCAGCAGTGACCCGGGAGCCCCTAACAATGAGCAGTTCTTC
TRBV7-2,NA,NA,TRBJ2-7,CASSRTVEKQYF,TGTGCCAGCAGCCGTACAGTTGAGAAGCAGTACTTC
TRBV21-1,NA,NA,TRBJ2-7,CASSKGQGTIHEQYF,TGTGCCAGCAGCAAAGGACAGGGGACGATCCACGAGCAGTACTTC
TRBV10-3,NA,TRBD2,TRBJ2-1,CAIRMTSGDNEQFF,TGTGCCATCAGAATGACTAGCGGGGACAATGAGCAGTTCTTC
TRBV7-8,NA,TRBD2,TRBJ2-1,CASRRKREGPIQSSYNEQFF,TGTGCCAGCAGACGTAAGCGGGAGGGCCCTATCCAAAGCTCCTACAATGAGCAGTTCTTC
TRBV5-4,once,NA,TRBJ2-2,CASSFLDSGDTGELFF,TGTGCCAGCAGCTTCTTAGACAGTGGGGACACCGGGGAGCTGTTTTTT
TRBV11-3,NA,NA,TRBJ2-5,CASSFMAGSVETQYF,TGTGCCAGCAGCTTCATGGCAGGGTCAGTAGAGACCCAGTACTTC
TRBV5-1,NA,NA,TRBJ2-7,CASTRDYEQYF,TGCGCCAGCACCCGCGACTACGAGCAGTACTTC
TRBV5-6,NA,NA,TRBJ1-3,CASSLYPGTGNTIYF,TGTGCCAGCAGCTTGTACCCAGGGACTGGAAACACCATATATTTT
TRBV5-1,NA,NA,TRBJ2-3,CASSFGEGTDTQYF,TGCGCCAGCAGCTTTGGGGAGGGCACAGATACGCAGTATTTT
TRBV4-2,NA,NA,TRBJ2-7,CASSQDRAKGGVNSYEQYF,TGTGCCAGCAGCCAAGATCGCGCGAAGGGGGGCGTTAATTCCTACGAGCAGTACTTC
TRBV11-2,NA,NA,TRBJ1-3,CASSLMGDSGNTIYF,TGTGCCAGCAGCTTAATGGGGGACTCTGGAAACACCATATATTTT
TRBV14,NA,NA,TRBJ1-2,CASSQRGFNGYTF,TGTGCCAGCAGCCAAAGGGGTTTCAATGGCTACACCTTC
TRBV5-1,NA,NA,TRBJ2-3,CASSLEGPGPLGDTQYF,TGCGCCAGCAGCTTGGAGGGCCCGGGGCCATTGGGAGATACGCAGTATTTT
TRBV6-5,once,TRBD1,TRBJ1-2,CASSYSGTAYYGYTF,TGTGCCAGCAGTTACTCTGGGACAGCTTATTATGGCTACACCTTC
TRBV27,NA,TRBD1,TRBJ1-5,CASSSGRGVSQPQHF,TGTGCCAGCAGTTCGGGCAGGGGGGTAAGTCAGCCCCAGCATTTT
TRBV18,NA,TRBD1,TRBJ1-5,CASSPRDRGSGQPQHF,TGTGCCAGCTCACCAAGGGACAGGGGTTCAGGTCAGCCCCAGCATTTT
TRBV25-1,NA,TRBD1,TRBJ2-7,CASSVAGGDEQYF,TGTGCCAGCAGTGTGGCAGGGGGCGACGAGCAGTACTTC
TRBV5-4,NA,TRBD1,TRBJ2-5,CASSATGTGGGETQYF,TGTGCCAGCAGCGCTACCGGGACAGGGGGCGGGGAGACCCAGTACTTC
TRBV18,NA,NA,TRBJ2-1,CASSPMTVGLNEQFF,TGTGCCAGCTCACCGATGACCGTTGGCCTCAATGAGCAGTTCTTC
TRBV10-3,once,NA,TRBJ1-3,CAIRKDSSSGNTIYF,TGTGCCATCAGAAAGGACAGTAGCTCTGGAAACACCATATATTTT
TRBV11-2,NA,NA,TRBJ2-5,CASSLESPFEAQYF,TGTGCCAGCAGCTTAGAGTCTCCTTTCGAGGCCCAGTACTTC
TRBV21-1,NA,NA,TRBJ2-1,CASSKVYINEQFF,TGTGCCAGCAGCAAAGTCTACATAAATGAGCAGTTCTTC
TRBV18,NA,NA,TRBJ2-3,CASSLKTVSSTDTQYF,TGTGCCAGCTCACTTAAGACGGTCTCTAGCACAGATACGCAGTATTTT
TRBV7-8,NA,TRBD2,TRBJ2-1,CASSSPGGGTTYNEQFF,TGTGCCAGCAGCTCTCCGGGGGGGGGTACTACCTACAATGAGCAGTTCTTC
TRBV7-2,once,TRBD1,TRBJ1-6,CATNGPGGSPLHF,TGTGCCACCAACGGGCCAGGGGGCTCACCCCTCCACTTT
TRBV29-1,once,NA,TRBJ2-3,CSVSGWGTTDTQYF,TGCAGCGTTTCAGGATGGGGGACCACAGATACGCAGTATTTT
TRBV6-1,few,NA,TRBJ1-4,CASTGGGTINEKLFF,TGTGCCAGCACGGGGGGGGGCACTATTAATGAAAAACTGTTTTTT
TRBV13,NA,NA,TRBJ2-7,CASSYSTHYEQYF,TGTGCCAGCAGCTACAGTACCCACTACGAGCAGTACTTC
TRBV6-5,NA,NA,TRBJ2-1,CASSYFGSANEQFF,TGTGCCAGCAGTTACTTTGGTAGCGCGAACGAGCAGTTCTTC
TRBV5-5,few,NA,TRBJ2-7,CASSRRDEQYF,TGTGCCAGCAGCCGCCGGGACGAGCAGTACTTC
TRBV2,NA,TRBD2,TRBJ2-3,CANPPAGGTDTQYF,TGTGCCAATCCTCCGGCGGGGGGGACAGATACGCAGTATTTT
TRBV19,once,TRBD1,TRBJ1-2,CASRKGQGAPGYTF,TGTGCCAGTAGAAAGGGACAGGGGGCGCCCGGCTACACCTTC
TRBV7-2,NA,TRBD1,TRBJ2-7,CASSRRQGALSYEQYF,TGTGCCAGCAGCAGGAGACAGGGGGCGCTCAGTTACGAGCAGTACTTC
TRBV5-1,once,TRBD1,TRBJ2-7,CASSWTGTGEKAAIEQYF,TGCGCCAGCAGCTGGACCGGGACAGGGGAAAAGGCAGCTATCGAGCAGTACTTC